This TCR beta chain was obtained from a study of cytotoxic CD8 clonotypes in ibrutinib-treated CLL. The wider study: The samples contained approximately 280,000 productive templates on average. They also contained an average of around 94,000 productive rearrangements. Regarding the study as a whole: Exceeding age-matched healthy donors, baseline clonality also tracked the counts of circulating CD8+ T cells.

Clones were sequenced by immunoSEQ multiplex PCR, and TCRdb holds only the in-frame ones, with some missing. The repertoire includes about 300,000 clones, about 72% of them detected once, and about 5% sits in the top ten. Of note for this clone: The antigen remains unidentified.

Unmatched junction bases numbered 7, after V lost 5 bases and J lost 4 bases. Germline-derived CDR1 and CDR2 are WSHSY and SAAADI. This CDR3 has 14 residues. This sequence joins TRBV10-2 and TRBJ1-1, with 7 bases identical to TRBD1. Sequenced here: PBMCs, sampled at disease progression, from a patient treated with ibrutinib. This TCR derives from a human donor with chronic lymphocytic leukemia. The CDR3 DNA sequence: TGCGCCAGCAGTCCGACAGGGACGGGCACTGAAGCTTTCTTT. Translation: CASSPTGTGTEAFF.